These 6 T cell receptor beta chains share one sample of origin, sequenced in a study of T cells in Graves' hyperthyroidism and ophthalmopathy. Amplification targeted TCR beta CDR3 regions from RNA transcripts. HTBI primers were the set used in a first-round RT-PCR of the TCR CDR3. TCRdb reanalysed the multiplex PCR reads using MiXCR and keeps one entry per CDR3 protein. The table includes about 840,000 distinct CDR3 sequences, more than 30% detected once. Specimen: blood. All receptors derive from a man aged 18-30 years with Graves' hyperthyroidism.

This clonotype was seen at least ten times. The gene calls are TRBV15 and TRBJ2-5; the match to TRBD2 covers 10 bases. Germline CDR1 is LNHNV and CDR2 is YYDKDF (reference sequence). The CDR3 consists of 15 residues. The V gene end was trimmed by 3 bases and the J gene end by 3 bases; junction bases not matched to a gene: 4. The CDR3 coding sequence is TGTGCCACCAGCAGGAAGCGGGAGGGGGAAGAGACCCAGTACTTC. Its protein is CATSRKREGEETQYF.

This clonotype was counted many times. The rearrangement uses TRBV7-9 and TRBJ2-7; 7 nucleotides agree with TRBD1. The junction had 7 bases not matched to a gene; V was cut back by 5 bases and J by 3 bases. This CDR3 comprises 14 residues. Per germline, CDR1 SEHNR and CDR2 FQNEAQ (reference sequence). The CDR3: CASSIRDRGYEQYF. The CDR3 coding sequence is TGTGCCAGCAGCATCCGGGACAGAGGCTACGAGCAGTACTTC. Variable domain in full (rest from reference TRBV7-9 and TRBJ2-7): DTGVSQNPRHKITKRGQNVTFRCDPISEHNRLYWYRQTLGQGPEFLTYFQNEAQLEKSRLLSDRFSAERPKGSFSTLEIQRTEQGDSAMYLCASSIRDRGYEQYFGPGTRLTVT.

This clonotype was counted between two and nine times. This sequence joins TRBV9 and TRBJ2-7; possibly TRBD1 for D (5 bases). The CDR3 length is 13 residues. V lost 5 bases, J lost 7 bases, and 16 bases lay in between. Germline values: CDR1 SGDLS, CDR2 YYNGEE. The CDR3 DNA sequence: TGTGCCAGCAGTCTGGACACCCCTGGGGAGCAGTACTTC. This gives the protein CASSLDTPGEQYF.

This sequence joins TRBV29-1 and TRBJ1-2; the D gene is possibly TRBD1 (5 bases). This CDR3 region has 17 residues. Trimming shortened V by 7 bases and J by 4 bases, and 28 bases separated the two germline ends. The germline gives CDR1 SQVTM, CDR2 ANQGSEA. The CDR3 bases are TGCAGCGCCCGACGGGGAGATGGGACTGAAGCTTTCTATGGCTACACCTTC. Protein sequence: CSARRGDGTEAFYGYTF.

The chain is built from TRBV19 and TRBJ1-5, with D uncertain. Germline values: CDR1 LNHDA, CDR2 SQIVND (reference sequence). Between the trimmed V and J ends, which lost 4 bases and 3 bases, there was a span of 10 bases. The CDR3 length is 14 residues. The CDR3 DNA is TGTGCCAGTAGTAGGACGGCGAACAATCAGCCCCAGCATTTT. It encodes CASSRTANNQPQHF.

This sequence joins TRBV29-1 and TRBJ2-6, with a weak D call TRBD2 (6 bases). Trimming cost V 2 bases and J 4 bases, with 12 bases left between them. In germline, CDR1 is SQVTM, CDR2 ANQGSEA. The CDR3 length is 15 residues. CDR3 DNA sequence: TGCAGCGTTGAAACGGGAGCCACCGGGGCCAACGTCCTGACTTTC. This sequence encodes CSVETGATGANVLTF.